This T cell receptor beta chain was obtained from a study of blood T cell repertoires in COVID-19. Turning to the study itself: From T cells, B-cell-depleted T cells, or PBMCs came the material, which was cDNA or gDNA.

This clone was detected only a few times. In germline, CDR1 is MNHEY, CDR2 SVGAGI. The CDR3 loop spans 13 amino acids. V was clipped by 6 bases and J by 10 bases, with 13 bases between them. This table comes from immunoSEQ multiplex PCR, and its TCRdb copy is limited to in-frame clones, with some not included. The sample records approximately 220,000 clones, under 90% being singletons. This receptor was identified in a woman aged 50 to 65 who had been exposed to COVID-19. This rearrangement joins TRBV6-5 to TRBJ1-6; maybe TRBD1 (6 bases). The specimen sequenced was PBMCs or T cells enriched from blood (not recorded which). The CDR3 loop is CASRLRGASPLHF. CDR3 DNA sequence: TGTGCCAGCAGACTCCGGGGGGCATCACCCCTCCACTTT.